Shown below are 19 T cell receptor beta chains from a single sample sequenced in a study of T cell responses to AZD1222 COVID-19 vaccine (dated by TCRdb to the early 2020s). The time point label here, explained by the study, means: about 28 days (+/-7) after the second vaccine dose. Libraries came from the immunoSEQ multiplex PCR assay. TCRdb stores this immuneACCESS table with in-frame sequences only. Part of the clones is absent; in the studies checked, under half of the shortfall reflects unresolved V genes, and no reason is known for the rest. This sample comprises 250,000 to 300,000 clones, around 92% of them detected only once. The ten largest account for about 0.5% of the sample. Specimen: peripheral blood, collected 28 days after the second AZD1222 dose. The source is an adult who received the AZD1222 COVID-19 vaccine.

The rearrangement uses TRBV7-2 and TRBJ1-3, with D unclear. Per the germline V gene, CDR1 is SGHTA and CDR2 is FQGNSA. V was cut by 3 bases and J by 0 bases, with 6 bases left in between. This CDR3 is built from 14 residues. CDR3 residues: CASSFRYSGNTIYF. The DNA of the CDR3 is TGTGCCAGCAGCTTCCGGTACTCTGGAAACACCATATATTTT.

In DNA, the CDR3 is TGTGCCAGCAGTTCTTCCCAGGACTATGGCTACACCTTC. Translating it yields CASSSSQDYGYTF. The chain combines TRBV6-6 with TRBJ1-2; D unresolved. The CDR3 length is 13 residues. Germline values: CDR1 MNHNY, CDR2 SVGAGI (reference sequence). V lost 4 bases and J lost 3, with 9 bases in between.

The V gene is TRBV7-2, the J gene TRBJ2-5; D remains ambiguous. The V end lost 2 bases, the J end lost 1 base, and 8 bases lay between the germline ends. Germline V CDR1 and CDR2: SGHTA, FQGNSA. The CDR3 loop spans 14 amino acids. The CDR3 coding sequence is TGTGCCAGCAGCTTAACCGGGCCCCAAGAGACCCAGTACTTC. This translates into CASSLTGPQETQYF.

V usage is TRBV2 and J usage is TRBJ1-5; 10 nucleotides align to TRBD1. J was trimmed by 7 bases and V by 6 bases; bases with no gene match: 9. CDR1 is SNHLY, CDR2 FYNNEI, per germline. This CDR3 region has 15 residues. The CDR3: CASSRTGGGRQPQHF. The CDR3 coding sequence is TGTGCCAGCAGCCGGACAGGGGGGGGCCGGCAGCCCCAGCATTTT. The full variable domain, rest sourced from reference TRBV2 and TRBJ1-5, is EPEVTQTPSHQVTQMGQEVILRCVPISNHLYFYWYRQILGQKVEFLVSFYNNEISEKSEIFDDQFSVERPDGSNFTLKIRSTKLEDSAMYFCASSRTGGGRQPQHFGDGTRLSIL.

The rearrangement joins TRBV11-2 to TRBJ2-7; 7 positions match TRBD2. The ends lost 3 bases at V and 7 bases at J; junction bases unmatched: 9. This CDR3 is 14 amino acids long. Germline V lookup: CDR1 SGHAT, CDR2 FQNNGV. As DNA, the CDR3 is TGTGCCAGCAGCTTTATGGGAGGGGCCTGGGAGCAGTACTTC. Translation gives CASSFMGGAWEQYF. Variable domain in full (rest from reference TRBV11-2 and TRBJ2-7): EAGVAQSPRYKIIEKRQSVAFWCNPISGHATLYWYQQILGQGPKLLIQFQNNGVVDDSQLPKDRFSAERLKGVDSTLKIQPAKLEDSAVYLCASSFMGGAWEQYFGPGTRLTVT.

The table lists this clone with a count of one. The V and J genes are TRBV5-4 and TRBJ1-2; weak D call: TRBD1 (5 bases). The CDR3 covers 13 residues. Germline-derived CDR1 and CDR2 are SGHNT and YYREEE (reference sequence). V was cut by 5 bases and J by 4 bases, with 12 bases left in between. The CDR3 loop reads CASSFGGVYGYTF. The CDR3 nucleotides read TGTGCCAGCAGTTTTGGGGGGGTCTATGGCTACACCTTC.

The chain recombines TRBV28 with TRBJ2-7; no firm D call. The V end lost 8 bases, the J end lost 6 bases, and 5 bases lay between the germline ends. Germline-derived CDR1 and CDR2 are MDHEN and SYDVKM. There are 9 residues in the CDR3. CDR3 nucleotide sequence: TGTGCCAGCGGCTTCGAGCAGTACTTC. It translates to CASGFEQYF. The whole variable domain, filled in from reference TRBV28 and TRBJ2-7, reads DVKVTQSSRYLVKRTGEKVFLECVQDMDHENMFWYRQDPGLGLRLIYFSYDVKMKEKGDIPEGYSVSREKKERFSLILESASTNQTSMYLCASGFEQYFGPGTRLTVT.

The chain is built from TRBV13 and TRBJ2-5, with D maybe TRBD1 (5 bases). The germline gives CDR1 PRHDT, CDR2 FYEKMQ (reference sequence). Trimming pared 5 bases from V and 5 bases from J, leaving 15 bases between. The CDR3 totals 14 residues. CDR3 nucleotide sequence: TGTGCCAGCAGCCCCTCAGGGATACGGGAGACCCAGTACTTC. It is translated as CASSPSGIRETQYF.

In DNA form, the CDR3 reads TGCGCCAGCAGAGACAGAAATAATGAAAAACTGTTTTTT. Residues: CASRDRNNEKLFF. The chain uses TRBV10-2 and TRBJ1-4; tentative D call: TRBD1 (5 bases). The V and J ends lost 6 bases and 4 bases respectively, with 9 bases between them. The CDR3 runs 13 residues. CDR1 WSHSY and CDR2 SAAADI come from the germline V gene.

The rearrangement links TRBV2 to TRBJ2-7; tentatively, D is TRBD1 (6 bases). V gave up 6 bases and J gave up 0 bases, with 12 bases separating them. Germline CDR1 SNHLY, CDR2 FYNNEI. The CDR3 is 14 residues long. CDR3 sequence (DNA): TGTGCCAGCAGACTTAGGACAGACTCCTACGAGCAGTACTTC. This gives the protein CASRLRTDSYEQYF.

The genes are TRBV9 and TRBJ2-3, with 7 bases aligning to TRBD2. The V gene end was trimmed by 2 bases and the J gene end by 3 bases; junction bases not matched to a gene: 0. The V gene's germline CDR1 is SGDLS and CDR2 YYNGEE. This CDR3 has 13 residues. The CDR3 DNA is TGTGCCAGCAGCGTGCGGGGGACAGATACGCAGTATTTT. Protein product: CASSVRGTDTQYF.

The chain recombines TRBV29-1 with TRBJ1-3; D perhaps matches TRBD1 (6 bases). The V gene lost 4 bases and the J gene lost 2 bases, with 9 bases spanning the gap. Germline-derived CDR1 and CDR2 are SQVTM and ANQGSEA. The CDR3 extends over 13 amino acids. CDR3 loop: CSVGGPAGNTIYF. The CDR3 region has the DNA TGCAGCGTTGGGGGGCCGGCTGGAAACACCATATATTTT.

The chain combines TRBV5-4 with TRBJ1-2, with D unresolved. The CDR3 covers 13 residues. The ends were cut back, 2 bases at V and 2 bases at J, with 7 bases in the middle. Germline V gene sequence: CDR1 SGHNT, CDR2 YYREEE (reference sequence). The CDR3 nucleotides are TGTGCCAGCAGCTTAGAACAGAACTATGGCTACACCTTC. As protein: CASSLEQNYGYTF.

This chain links TRBV5-1 with TRBJ2-3, with TRBD2 as a possible D gene (6 bases). Germline V gene lookup returns CDR1 SGHRS and CDR2 YFSETQ. This CDR3 is 15 amino acids long. Trimming cost V 2 bases and J 0 bases, with 10 bases left between them. CDR3 nucleotide sequence: TGCGCCAGCAGCTTCCTAGCGACTAGCACAGATACGCAGTATTTT. Its translation is CASSFLATSTDTQYF. Full variable domain (rest looked up from reference TRBV5-1 and TRBJ2-3): KAGVTQTPRYLIKTRGQQVTLSCSPISGHRSVSWYQQTPGQGLQFLFEYFSETQRNKGNFPGRFSGRQFSNSRSEMNVSTLELGDSALYLCASSFLATSTDTQYFGPGTRLTVL.

The chain links TRBV27 to TRBJ1-6, with D tentatively TRBD1 (5 bases). Trimming left V 6 bases short and J 10 bases short, with 16 bases between. This CDR3 spans 14 amino acids. Germline assignment: CDR1 MNHEY and CDR2 SMNVEV (reference sequence). CDR3 sequence: CASSLGGVGSPLHF. The CDR3 coding sequence is TGTGCCAGCAGCCTTGGGGGGGTCGGGTCACCCCTCCACTTT.

V and J are TRBV28 and TRBJ1-6; D is ambiguous. Trimming removed 6 bases at V and 6 bases at J, with 9 bases between. The CDR3 runs 13 residues. Germline CDR1 is MDHEN and CDR2 is SYDVKM. The CDR3 loop is CASSRKSNSPLHF. The DNA of the CDR3 is TGTGCCAGCAGCAGAAAGAGTAATTCACCCCTCCACTTT. The complete variable domain, with remaining parts taken from reference TRBV28 and TRBJ1-6, reads DVKVTQSSRYLVKRTGEKVFLECVQDMDHENMFWYRQDPGLGLRLIYFSYDVKMKEKGDIPEGYSVSREKKERFSLILESASTNQTSMYLCASSRKSNSPLHFGNGTRLTVT.

This chain links TRBV28 with TRBJ1-1; 8 bases agree with TRBD1. V lost 0 bases to trimming and J lost 0 bases; unmatched junction nucleotides: 3. Germline CDR1 MDHEN, CDR2 SYDVKM. The CDR3 is 16 amino acids. CDR3 bases: TGTGCCAGCAGTTTATGGGCAGGGGGCTTGAACACTGAAGCTTTCTTT. Encoded protein: CASSLWAGGLNTEAFF.

The chain employs TRBV5-1 and TRBJ1-1; D perhaps matches TRBD1 (6 bases). CDR1 SGHRS and CDR2 YFSETQ come from the germline V gene. There are 14 residues in the CDR3. Trimming shortened V by 5 bases and J by 6 bases, and 17 bases separated the two germline ends. The CDR3 DNA sequence: TGCGCCAGCAGTTTTGGACAGCTCTCACCTGAAGCTTTCTTT. The encoded protein is CASSFGQLSPEAFF.

This clone appeared a single time. The chain recombines TRBV4-3 with TRBJ1-2, with D possibly matching TRBD1 (6 bases). Between the trimmed V and J ends, which lost 0 bases and 2 bases, there was a span of 19 bases. The CDR3 is 18 residues long. From germline, CDR1 is LGHNA and CDR2 YSLEER. CDR3 amino acids: CASSQEFTGSLQNYGYTF. CDR3 nucleotides: TGCGCCAGCAGCCAAGAATTTACAGGGAGCCTTCAGAACTATGGCTACACCTTC.